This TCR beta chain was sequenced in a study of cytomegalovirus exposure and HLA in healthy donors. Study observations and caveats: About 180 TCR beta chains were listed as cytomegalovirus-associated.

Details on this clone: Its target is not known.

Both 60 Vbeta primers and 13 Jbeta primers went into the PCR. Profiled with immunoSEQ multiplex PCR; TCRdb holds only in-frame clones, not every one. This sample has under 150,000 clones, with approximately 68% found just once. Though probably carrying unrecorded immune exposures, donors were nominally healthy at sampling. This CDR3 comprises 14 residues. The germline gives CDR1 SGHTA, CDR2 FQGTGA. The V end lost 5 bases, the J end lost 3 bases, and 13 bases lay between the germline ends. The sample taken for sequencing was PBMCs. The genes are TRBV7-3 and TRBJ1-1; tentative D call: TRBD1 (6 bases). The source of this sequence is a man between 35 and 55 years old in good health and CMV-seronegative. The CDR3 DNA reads TGTGCCAGCAGCAAAATAGGGGGGGACACTGAAGCTTTCTTT. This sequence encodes CASSKIGGDTEAFF.